Included here is one T cell receptor (beta chain) sequence, with context. The V and J ends lost 2 bases and 5 bases, in that order; junction bases with no gene match: 4. The CDR3 consists of 13 residues. Per germline, CDR1 GTSNPN and CDR2 SVGIG (reference sequence). The data were produced by immunoSEQ multiplex PCR, yet TCRdb's version contains in-frame clones alone and is incomplete. The sample lists about 11,000 clones, 78% occurring once. This specimen comes from a study of sequential checkpoint blockade in melanoma. Study as a whole: Arm A got nivolumab then ipilimumab; arm B the reverse, 1:1.

Treatment here: randomized to nivolumab then ipilimumab (arm A) or the reverse (arm B). This TCR was recovered from a human donor with melanoma. Sequencing used CD8+ T cells sorted from blood (inferred from file names), obtained from a patient given nivolumab and ipilimumab in sequence. The V call is TRBV30, the J call TRBJ2-7, with TRBD1 matching 9 bases. This CDR3 reads CAWSMGQGNEQYF. In nucleotides, the CDR3 is TGTGCCTGGAGTATGGGACAGGGAAACGAGCAGTACTTC.